The 27 T cell receptor beta chains presented below share a single source sample, sequenced in a study of T cell clonality in common variable immunodeficiency. Overall study results and limits: In common variable immunodeficiency, TCR beta chains reportedly carried fewer deletions and N-nucleotide insertions.

Using immunoSEQ multiplex PCR, the repertoire was profiled, and TCRdb retains in-frame clones only, with some absent. The sample has 15,000 to 17,000 clones. The antigens of these receptors remain unknown. The sequenced material came from peripheral blood mononuclear cells. The source of these receptors is a human donor with common variable immunodeficiency.

On this clone: The CDR3 is cut off 3 residues early in the read; its end comes from the germline J gene. The chain couples TRBV20-1 to TRBJ2-1; 11 nucleotides match TRBD2. The V and J ends lost 0 bases and 9 bases, in that order; junction bases with no gene match: 10. Germline V gene lookup returns CDR1 DFQATT and CDR2 SNEGSKA (reference sequence). CDR3 length equals 16 residues. The CDR3 region is CSARDGTSGRVGEQFF. The DNA read from the CDR3 is TGCAGTGCTAGAGATGGGACTAGCGGTCGGGTCGGTGAG.

Details on this clone: The read falls 3 residues short of the CDR3 end, and the missing part is taken from the germline J gene. The chain has TRBV19 and TRBJ2-4; D not certain. The V end was cut by 3 bases, the J end by 3 bases, with 12 bases between. This CDR3 comprises 15 residues. CDR1 is LNHDA, CDR2 SQIVND, per germline (reference sequence). This CDR3 is CASSILSAGKNIQYF. The DNA read from the CDR3 is TGTGCCAGTAGTATTCTTTCGGCAGGCAAAAACATT. The complete variable domain, with remaining parts taken from reference TRBV19 and TRBJ2-4, reads DGGITQSPKYLFRKEGQNVTLSCEQNLNHDAMYWYRQDPGQGLRLIYYSQIVNDFQKGDIAEGYSVSREKKESFPLTVTSAQKNPTAFYLCASSILSAGKNIQYFGAGTRLSVL.

Points on this clone: The missing CDR3 end, 3 residues past where the read stops, is filled in from the germline J gene. The V call is TRBV18, the J call TRBJ1-1; 7 nucleotides match TRBD1. The CDR3 is 14 amino acids. Germline V lookup: CDR1 KGHSH, CDR2 LQKENI. V dropped 2 bases and J dropped 1; count of bases not matched to a gene: 1. The CDR3: CASSPRTGNTEAFF. Incomplete CDR3 DNA: TGTGCCAGCTCACCAAGGACAGGGAACACTGAA.

Details on this clone: From the germline J gene comes the end of the CDR3, since the read stops 3 residues before it. This sequence joins TRBV7-2 and TRBJ2-3; 7 bases align to TRBD2. The CDR3 totals 15 residues. Germline V lookup: CDR1 SGHTA, CDR2 FQGNSA. Trimming removed 4 bases from V and 4 bases from J; junction bases left unmatched: 8. The covered CDR3 bases are TGTGCCAGCAGCTCTGATGGGACTACCTCAGATACG. It translates to CASSSDGTTSDT. Given in full, the CDR3 is CASSSDGTTSDTQYF.

In the case of this clone: The read ends 3 residues before the CDR3 terminus; that terminus is restored from the germline J gene. V is TRBV5-6 and J is TRBJ1-1, with 8 positions matching TRBD1. Germline V gene lookup returns CDR1 SGHDT and CDR2 YYEEEE. The CDR3 runs to 13 residues. The sequenced CDR3 bases are TGTGCCAGCAGCTTAGGACAGGGTTGGCAA. Its protein is CASSLGQGWQ. The whole CDR3 region reads CASSLGQGWQAFF.

Points on this clone: The read finishes 3 residues shy of the CDR3 end, and the germline J gene is used to complete it. This chain connects TRBV6-2 or TRBV6-3 to TRBJ2-3; a weak D match, TRBD1 (6 bases). Germline loops: CDR1 MNHEY, CDR2 SVGEGT. This CDR3 contains 15 residues. Trimming took 8 bases from V and 4 from J, leaving 19 bases between them. The sequenced CDR3 bases are TGTGCCAGCGGTTCGACCCTAAAGGGGGCAGATACG. It codes for CASGSTLKGADT. The entire CDR3 protein is CASGSTLKGADTQYF.

On this clone: From the germline J gene comes the end of the CDR3, since the read stops 3 residues before it. The chain recombines TRBV5-4 with TRBJ1-2; D gene ambiguous. Trimming stripped 6 bases from V and 2 bases from J, with 11 bases between. Germline-derived CDR1 and CDR2 are SGHNT and YYREEE (reference sequence). The CDR3 is 13 amino acids. CDR3 in amino acids: CASNSAGNYGYTF. The DNA read from the CDR3 is TGTGCCAGCAATTCCGCAGGAAACTATGGC.

With respect to this clone: The sequenced fragment ends 3 residues before the CDR3 boundary, so the rest is inferred from the germline J gene. This chain uses TRBV20-1 with TRBJ1-5; no reliable D call. V lost 3 bases and J lost 5, with 14 bases in between. The CDR3 runs to 14 residues. Germline CDR1 is DFQATT and CDR2 is SNEGSKA (reference sequence). Here the CDR3 reads CSASSRVLDQPQHF. The covered CDR3 bases are TGCAGTGCTAGTTCGAGGGTTTTGGATCAGCCC.

In regard to this clone: The CDR3 end is not reached by the read, which stops 3 residues before it; the germline J gene fills it in. J is TRBJ1-6 and V is TRBV2, with D tentatively TRBD1 (6 bases). Between the trimmed V and J ends, which lost 7 bases and 5 bases, there was a span of 9 bases. CDR3 size: 13 residues. Germline V gene lookup returns CDR1 SNHLY and CDR2 FYNNEI. Partial CDR3 DNA: TGTGCCAGCAACAGGGCCGATAATTCACCC. As protein: CASNRADNSP. The full CDR3 protein is CASNRADNSPLHF.

Comments on this clone: The read terminates 3 residues before the CDR3 end, so the remaining end is supplied by the germline J gene. The rearrangement uses TRBV19 and TRBJ1-1; 7 bases map to TRBD1. The germline gives CDR1 LNHDA, CDR2 SQIVND (reference sequence). CDR3 length: 15 residues. Losses at the gene ends were 7 bases for V and 5 bases for J; bases not matched to a gene: 13. Partial CDR3 DNA: TGTGCCAGTAATCCCCACAGGGGAGGTGGGACTGAA. This translates into CASNPHRGGGTE. The CDR3, in full, reads CASNPHRGGGTEAFF.

Here the CDR3 reads CASSHPGQGIYNSPLHF. CDR3 DNA (partial): TGTGCCAGCAGTCACCCGGGACAGGGGATCTATAATTCACCC. The chain recombines TRBV7-8 with TRBJ1-6; the match to TRBD1 covers 10 bases. Read sequence stops 3 residues before the CDR3 end, and the germline J gene provides the missing end. The CDR3 has 17 residues. With V trimmed by 6 bases and J by 3 bases, 8 bases remained unmatched. Germline CDR1 and CDR2: SGHVS and FQNEAQ.

According to its frequency, this clone is medium-sized (0.01 to 0.1%). Sequencing ends 3 residues short of the CDR3 end; the germline J gene provides the rest. V gene TRBV6-2 or TRBV6-3 combines with J gene TRBJ2-7; 8 bases agree with TRBD2. The CDR3 totals 17 residues. Germline loops: CDR1 MNHEY, CDR2 SVGEGT. The V gene end was trimmed by 0 bases and the J gene end by 3 bases; junction bases not matched to a gene: 10. This CDR3 reads CASSYSGGSGSIYEQYF. CDR3 DNA, as far as it was read: TGTGCCAGCAGTTACTCGGGGGGGAGCGGGAGTATCTACGAG.

CDR3 amino acids: CASSFRTSESYEQYF. The covered CDR3 bases are TGTGCCAGCAGTTTTAGGACTTCCGAATCCTACGAG. The chain has TRBV12-3 or TRBV12-4 and TRBJ2-7; weak D call: TRBD2 (5 bases). The read finishes 3 residues shy of the CDR3 end, and the germline J gene is used to complete it. This CDR3 has 15 amino acids. Trimming stripped 3 bases from V and 1 base from J, with 13 bases between.

A word on this clone: Read coverage stops 3 residues before the CDR3 terminus; the germline J gene supplies the remainder. The chain combines TRBV19 with TRBJ2-3; TRBD2 agrees at 9 bases. Germline V gene data show CDR1 as LNHDA and CDR2 as SQIVND (reference sequence). The CDR3 loop spans 15 amino acids. V lost 3 bases to trimming and J lost 4 bases; unmatched junction nucleotides: 5. Here the CDR3 reads CASSIGSGSADTQYF. Incomplete CDR3 DNA: TGTGCCAGTAGTATTGGTAGCGGGAGTGCAGATACG.

With regard to this clone: The missing CDR3 end, 3 residues past where the read stops, is filled in from the germline J gene. V is TRBV7-2 and J is TRBJ2-1; TRBD1 might be the D (5 bases). Looked up from germline, CDR1 is SGHTA and CDR2 is FQGNSA. There are 13 residues in the CDR3. The V end was cut by 2 bases, the J end by 6 bases, with 8 bases between. The CDR3 spells CASSLQGSNEQFF. The sequenced part of the CDR3 DNA is TGTGCCAGCAGCTTACAGGGAAGCAATGAG.

Of note for this clone: The CDR3 goes on 3 residues after the read ends, and that part is filled in from the germline J gene. The V and J genes are TRBV19 and TRBJ2-5; the D is unclear. This CDR3 contains 14 residues. V shed 1 base and J shed 4 bases, with 10 bases lying between them. Per germline, CDR1 LNHDA and CDR2 SQIVND (reference sequence). CDR3 loop: CASSIAPGLETQYF. The covered CDR3 bases are TGTGCCAGTAGTATAGCGCCAGGCCTAGAGACC. The variable domain in full, with the rest retrieved from reference TRBV19 and TRBJ2-5, is DGGITQSPKYLFRKEGQNVTLSCEQNLNHDAMYWYRQDPGQGLRLIYYSQIVNDFQKGDIAEGYSVSREKKESFPLTVTSAQKNPTAFYLCASSIAPGLETQYFGPGTRLLVL.

As for this clone: The read comes to an end 3 residues before the CDR3 does, leaving the germline J gene to fill in the end. This chain uses TRBV7-2 with TRBJ2-2, with 9 bases fitting TRBD1. The CDR3 runs 15 residues. J lost 5 bases, V lost 2 bases, and 3 bases had no gene match. Germline assignment: CDR1 SGHTA and CDR2 FQGNSA. The covered CDR3 bases are TGTGCCAGCAGCTTAAGGACAGGGGAAACCGGGGAG. Translation: CASSLRTGETGE. The full-length CDR3 reads as CASSLRTGETGELFF.

As regards this clone: The DNA ends 3 residues before the CDR3 does, and the rest of the CDR3 is filled in from the germline J gene. V usage is TRBV6-1 and J usage is TRBJ2-2; D remains ambiguous. Looked up from germline, CDR1 is MNHNS and CDR2 is SASEGT. The CDR3 covers 13 residues. V was clipped by 4 bases and J by 6 bases, with 9 bases between them. The CDR3 loop reads CASSGLVAGELFF. The sequenced CDR3 bases are TGTGCCAGCAGTGGGCTCGTCGCCGGGGAG.

A word on this clone: The CDR3 extends 3 residues past the end of the read, so its final part is completed from the germline J gene. The chain combines TRBV6-1 with TRBJ1-4; the D is unclear. With 4 bases removed from V and 2 bases from J, the gap between germline ends came to 8 bases. The germline V gene encodes CDR1 MNHNS and CDR2 SASEGT. The CDR3 covers 14 residues. Incomplete CDR3 DNA: TGTGCCAGCAGTGGGTCGGGGACTAATGAAAAA. Residues: CASSGSGTNEK. The whole CDR3 is CASSGSGTNEKLFF.

In regard to this clone: The observed sequence ends 3 residues before the CDR3 terminus, with the missing tail filled in from the germline J gene. V is TRBV7-3 and J is TRBJ2-5; TRBD2 aligns across 7 bases. The CDR3 runs 15 residues. CDR1 SGHTA and CDR2 FQGTGA come from the germline V gene. The V gene end was trimmed by 3 bases and the J gene end by 0 bases; junction bases not matched to a gene: 4. The sequenced part of the CDR3 DNA is TGTGCCAGCAGCTTTAACGGGGGGTACCAAGAGACC. Translation gives CASSFNGGYQET. In full, the CDR3 is CASSFNGGYQETQYF. Filled out from reference TRBV7-3 and TRBJ2-5, the complete variable domain reads GAGVSQTPSNKVTEKGKYVELRCDPISGHTALYWYRQSLGQGPEFLIYFQGTGAADDSGLPNDRFFAVRPEGSVSTLKIQRTERGDSAVYLCASSFNGGYQETQYFGPGTRLLVL.

Points on this clone: The missing CDR3 end, 3 residues past where the read stops, is filled in from the germline J gene. This sequence joins TRBV7-9 and TRBJ1-2, with a tentative D call TRBD1 (5 bases). Germline assignment: CDR1 SEHNR and CDR2 FQNEAQ (reference sequence). The CDR3 runs to 13 residues. Trimming pared 2 bases from V and 7 bases from J, leaving 11 bases between. The CDR3: CASSLRDSTGYTF. The CDR3 DNA, read in part, is TGTGCCAGCAGCTTAAGGGACTCCACTGGC.

On this clone itself: The missing CDR3 end, 3 residues past where the read stops, is filled in from the germline J gene. The V call is TRBV20-1, the J call TRBJ2-7; 9 nucleotides match TRBD2. Per germline, CDR1 DFQATT and CDR2 SNEGSKA (reference sequence). V lost 2 bases and J lost 6; bases outside the gene matches: 11. The CDR3 loop spans 15 amino acids. The covered CDR3 bases are TGCAGTGCTAGAAAACTAGCGGGCCTCCTCGCCGAG. As protein: CSARKLAGLLAE. The whole CDR3 region reads CSARKLAGLLAEQYF.

Turning to this clone: The missing CDR3 end, 3 residues past where the read stops, is filled in from the germline J gene. The rearrangement uses TRBV13 and TRBJ2-2; 7 bases match TRBD2. The V and J ends lost 5 bases and 6 bases, in that order; junction bases with no gene match: 18. This CDR3 is built from 18 residues. Germline V gene data show CDR1 as PRHDT and CDR2 as FYEKMQ (reference sequence). CDR3 DNA (partial): TGTGCCAGCAGCGCCAATGACTGGGTGGCGGGAGAACCCGGGGAG. It specifies CASSANDWVAGEPGE. The CDR3, in full, reads CASSANDWVAGEPGELFF.

Points on this clone: The read comes to an end 3 residues before the CDR3 does, leaving the germline J gene to fill in the end. V gene TRBV29-1 combines with J gene TRBJ2-3; 14 bases align to TRBD2. V was pared by 3 bases and J by 5 bases, with 1 base of the junction left unmatched. This CDR3 region has 14 residues. Looked up from germline, CDR1 is SQVTM and CDR2 is ANQGSEA. CDR3 region: CSVETSGGEDTQYF. The part of the CDR3 DNA that was read is TGCAGCGTTGAGACTAGCGGGGGGGAAGATACG.

As concerns this clone: The read gets to within 3 residues of the CDR3 end, and the germline J gene fills in the rest. The genes are TRBV19 and TRBJ2-3, with 7 positions matching TRBD1. Germline trimming cut 10 bases from V and 5 bases from J; bases unmatched to any gene: 9. CDR1 and CDR2 (germline): LNHDA, SQIVND (reference sequence). The CDR3 has 13 residues. The CDR3 loop reads CATTRQGRDTQYF. The part of the CDR3 DNA that was read is TGTGCCACTACCCGACAGGGAAGAGATACG.

The CDR3 loop reads CASRGTGWGGYTF. The covered CDR3 bases are TGTGCCTCGAGGGGGACAGGGTGGGGGGGC. The chain carries TRBV30 and TRBJ1-2; 9 bases fit TRBD1. The read terminates 3 residues before the CDR3 end, so the remaining end is supplied by the germline J gene. This CDR3 is built from 13 residues. Germline CDR1 GTSNPN, CDR2 SVGIG (reference sequence). Supplemented by reference TRBV30 and TRBJ1-2, the full variable domain reads SQTIHQWPATLVQPVGSPLSLECTVEGTSNPNLYWYRQAAGRGLQLLFYSVGIGQISSEVPQNLSASRPQDRQFILSSKKLLLSDSGFYLCASRGTGWGGYTFGSGTRLTVV.

Worth noting for this clone: The read falls 3 residues short of the CDR3 end, and the missing part is taken from the germline J gene. The genes are TRBV20-1 and TRBJ2-1; D possibly corresponds to TRBD2 (5 bases). This CDR3 region has 14 residues. V was clipped by 0 bases and J by 7 bases, with 13 bases between them. Germline-derived CDR1 and CDR2 are DFQATT and SNEGSKA (reference sequence). CDR3 DNA, as far as it was read: TGCAGTGCTAGAGATGCGGGCCCCTGGAATGAG. Translated, it gives CSARDAGPWNE. The full CDR3 is CSARDAGPWNEQFF.